In its sample, the clone carrying this TCR beta chain was seen many times. The CDR3 totals 16 residues. Germline V gene data show CDR1 as SNHLY and CDR2 as FYNNEI. With 7 bases removed from V and 0 bases from J, the gap between germline ends came to 19 bases. The sample is drawn from a study of T-cell memory formation after mild COVID-19. Study-wide background: TCR clusters were largely donor specific.

5'RACE primed at constant segments yielded TCR alpha and TCR beta cDNA libraries bearing sample barcodes and UMIs. TCRdb passed the 5' RACE reads through MiXCR, listing each CDR3 protein once. The sample contains under 50,000 distinct CDR3 sequences, 8% to 10% of which appear only once. This chain connects TRBV2 to TRBJ2-7, with D tentatively TRBD2 (5 bases). This TCR derives from an adult woman who had mild COVID-19 (a few samples of this study predate the infection). Cell type and time point are not known. Sequenced input: PBMCs or a T cell subset sorted from them (not recorded which). The CDR3 DNA follows: TGTGCCAGCAAGAAGGAGGTAGATTCCGCCTCCTACGAGCAGTACTTC. Its translation: CASKKEVDSASYEQYF.